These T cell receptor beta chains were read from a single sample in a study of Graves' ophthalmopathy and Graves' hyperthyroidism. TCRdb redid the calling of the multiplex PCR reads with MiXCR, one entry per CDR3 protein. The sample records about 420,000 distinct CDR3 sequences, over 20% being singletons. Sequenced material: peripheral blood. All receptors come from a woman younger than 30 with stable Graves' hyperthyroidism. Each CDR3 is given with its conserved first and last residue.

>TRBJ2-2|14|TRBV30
CAGKIRSGTGELFF
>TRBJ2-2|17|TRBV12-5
CASSTRGSARGTGELFF
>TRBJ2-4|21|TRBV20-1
CSARAPRGVAGGDKSGNIQYF
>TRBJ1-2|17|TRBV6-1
CASSEEAGYRAQVGYTF
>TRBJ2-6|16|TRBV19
CASGLGSVSGANALTF
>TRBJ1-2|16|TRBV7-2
CASSPRDRVANYGYTF
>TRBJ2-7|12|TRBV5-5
CASSSRPWEQYF
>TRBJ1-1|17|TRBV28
CASRTGGGWVMNTEAFF
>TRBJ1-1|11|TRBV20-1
CSASQLTEAFF
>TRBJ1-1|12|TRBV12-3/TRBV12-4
CATSRGRAEAFF
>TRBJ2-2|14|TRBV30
CAWRSGANTGELFF
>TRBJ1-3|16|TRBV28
CASSLREGSSGNTIYF
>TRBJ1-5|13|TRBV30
CAWSVSGNQPQHF
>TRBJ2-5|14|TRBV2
CASSEVPGPETQYF
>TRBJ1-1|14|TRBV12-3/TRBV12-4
CASSSRVSNTEAFF
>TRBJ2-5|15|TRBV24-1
CATSTAGGRQETQYF